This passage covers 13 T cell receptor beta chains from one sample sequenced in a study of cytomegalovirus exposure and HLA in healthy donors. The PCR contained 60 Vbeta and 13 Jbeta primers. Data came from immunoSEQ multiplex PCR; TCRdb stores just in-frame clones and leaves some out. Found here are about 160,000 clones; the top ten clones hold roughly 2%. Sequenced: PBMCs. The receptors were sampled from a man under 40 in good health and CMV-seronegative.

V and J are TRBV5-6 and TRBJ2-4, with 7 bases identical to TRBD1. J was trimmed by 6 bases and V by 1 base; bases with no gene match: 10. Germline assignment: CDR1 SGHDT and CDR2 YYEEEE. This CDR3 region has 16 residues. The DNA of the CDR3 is TGTGCCAGCAGCTTGTTTCTGGGACGACAGGGAAACATTCAGTACTTC. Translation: CASSLFLGRQGNIQYF.

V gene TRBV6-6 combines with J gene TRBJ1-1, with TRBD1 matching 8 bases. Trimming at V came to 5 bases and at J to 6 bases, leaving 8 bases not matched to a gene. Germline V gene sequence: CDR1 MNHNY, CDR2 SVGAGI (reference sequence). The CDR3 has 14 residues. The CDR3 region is CASSAPGGAAEAFF. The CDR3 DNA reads TGTGCCAGCAGTGCACCAGGGGGCGCGGCTGAAGCTTTCTTT.

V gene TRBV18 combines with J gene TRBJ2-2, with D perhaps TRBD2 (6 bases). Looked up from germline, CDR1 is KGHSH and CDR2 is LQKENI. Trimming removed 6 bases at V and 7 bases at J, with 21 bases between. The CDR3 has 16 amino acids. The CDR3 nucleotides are TGTGCCAGCTCCCATTCGGGACTGACGGAGGGCGGGGAGCTGTTTTTT. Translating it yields CASSHSGLTEGGELFF.

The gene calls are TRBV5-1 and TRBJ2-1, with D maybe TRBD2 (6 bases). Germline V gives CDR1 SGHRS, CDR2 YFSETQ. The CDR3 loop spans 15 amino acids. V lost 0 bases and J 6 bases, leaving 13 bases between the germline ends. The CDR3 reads CASSLAPGAVNEQFF. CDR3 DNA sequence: TGCGCCAGCAGCTTGGCCCCGGGAGCGGTCAATGAGCAGTTCTTC.

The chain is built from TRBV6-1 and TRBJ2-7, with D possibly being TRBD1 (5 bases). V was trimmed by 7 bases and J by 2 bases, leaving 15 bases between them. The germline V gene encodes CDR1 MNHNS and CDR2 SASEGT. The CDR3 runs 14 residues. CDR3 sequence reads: CASTQLRDTYEQYF. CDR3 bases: TGTGCCAGCACCCAGCTCAGGGATACCTACGAGCAGTACTTC.

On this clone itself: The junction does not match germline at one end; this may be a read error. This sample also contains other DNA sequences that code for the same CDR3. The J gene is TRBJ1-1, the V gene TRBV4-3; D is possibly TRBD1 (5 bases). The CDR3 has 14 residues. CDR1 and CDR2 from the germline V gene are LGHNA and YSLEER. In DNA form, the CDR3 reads TGCGCCAGCAGCCACGGGGGAGGGACCGAAGCTCTCTATTTT. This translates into CASSHGGGTEALYF.

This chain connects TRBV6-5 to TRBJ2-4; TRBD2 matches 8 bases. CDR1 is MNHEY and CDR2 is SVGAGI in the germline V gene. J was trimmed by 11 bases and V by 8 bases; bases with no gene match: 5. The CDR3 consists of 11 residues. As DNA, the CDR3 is TGTGCCAGCGCCCGGGGGGGGGTTCAGTACTTC. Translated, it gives CASARGGVQYF.

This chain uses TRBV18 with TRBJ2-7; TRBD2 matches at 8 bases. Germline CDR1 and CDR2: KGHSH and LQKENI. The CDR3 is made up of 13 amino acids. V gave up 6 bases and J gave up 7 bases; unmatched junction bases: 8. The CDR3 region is CASSQAGAREQYF. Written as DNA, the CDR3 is TGTGCCAGCTCTCAAGCGGGGGCGCGGGAGCAGTACTTC.

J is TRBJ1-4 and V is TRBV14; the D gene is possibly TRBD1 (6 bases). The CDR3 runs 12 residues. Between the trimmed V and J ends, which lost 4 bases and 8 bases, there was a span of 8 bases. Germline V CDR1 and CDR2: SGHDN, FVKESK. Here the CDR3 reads CASSPQGEKLFF. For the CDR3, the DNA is TGTGCCAGCAGCCCACAGGGCGAAAAACTGTTTTTT. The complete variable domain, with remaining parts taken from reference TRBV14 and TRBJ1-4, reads EAGVTQFPSHSVIEKGQTVTLRCDPISGHDNLYWYRRVMGKEIKFLLHFVKESKQDESGMPNNRFLAERTGGTYSTLKVQPAELEDSGVYFCASSPQGEKLFFGSGTQLSVL.

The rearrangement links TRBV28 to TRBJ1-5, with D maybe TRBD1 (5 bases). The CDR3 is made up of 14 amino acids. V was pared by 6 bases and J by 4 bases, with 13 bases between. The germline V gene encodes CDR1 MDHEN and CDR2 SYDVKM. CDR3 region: CASRTQVYNQPQHF. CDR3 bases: TGTGCCAGCAGAACACAGGTTTATAATCAGCCCCAGCATTTT.

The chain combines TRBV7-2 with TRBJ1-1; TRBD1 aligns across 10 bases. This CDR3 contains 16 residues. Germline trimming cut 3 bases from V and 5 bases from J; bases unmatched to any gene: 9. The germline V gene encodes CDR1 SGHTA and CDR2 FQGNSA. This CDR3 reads CASSFPPDRGNTEAFF. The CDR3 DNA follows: TGTGCCAGCAGCTTCCCACCGGACAGGGGGAATACTGAAGCTTTCTTT.

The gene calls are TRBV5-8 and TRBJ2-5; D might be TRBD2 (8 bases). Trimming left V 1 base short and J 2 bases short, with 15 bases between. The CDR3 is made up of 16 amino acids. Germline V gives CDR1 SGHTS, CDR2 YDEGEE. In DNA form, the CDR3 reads TGTGCCAGCAGCTTGCACAGGGGCGGGGGGCAAGAGACCCAGTACTTC. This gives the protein CASSLHRGGGQETQYF.

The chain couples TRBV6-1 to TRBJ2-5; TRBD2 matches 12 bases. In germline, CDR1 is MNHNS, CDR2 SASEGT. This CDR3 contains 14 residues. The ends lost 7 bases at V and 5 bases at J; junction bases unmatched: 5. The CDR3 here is CASTSGRAVETQYF. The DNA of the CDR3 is TGTGCCAGCACTAGCGGGAGGGCCGTGGAGACCCAGTACTTC.